Following are 17 T cell receptor beta chains from one sample sequenced in a study of early T cells in non-severe SARS-CoV-2 infection. TCRdb passed the 5' RACE reads through MiXCR, listing each CDR3 protein once. The repertoire holds over 30,000 distinct CDR3 sequences, with almost 5.5% as singletons. The sequencing used whole blood, collected at baseline. These receptors were obtained from an adult who was a healthcare worker with PCR-confirmed SARS-CoV-2 infection or an uninfected control (not recorded which).

This clonotype was detected many times. This chain joins TRBV7-9 and TRBJ2-5, with D perhaps being TRBD1 or TRBD2 (5 bases each). Germline V gene lookup returns CDR1 SEHNR and CDR2 FQNEAQ (reference sequence). V was shortened by 5 bases and J by 5 bases, with 24 bases between the two germline ends. The CDR3 extends over 17 amino acids. The DNA of the CDR3 is TGTGCCAGCAGCGGGGCCGAGGAGAGGGCCTCCTCGGAGACCCAGTACTTC. Translating gives CASSGAEERASSETQYF. Supplemented by reference TRBV7-9 and TRBJ2-5, the full variable domain reads DTGVSQNPRHKITKRGQNVTFRCDPISEHNRLYWYRQTLGQGPEFLTYFQNEAQLEKSRLLSDRFSAERPKGSFSTLEIQRTEQGDSAMYLCASSGAEERASSETQYFGPGTRLLVL.

Ten or more counts support this clonotype. V usage is TRBV4-3 and J usage is TRBJ1-1; D is undetermined. The CDR3 length is 13 residues. Trimming shortened V by 0 bases and J by 8 bases, and 10 bases separated the two germline ends. From germline, CDR1 is LGHNA and CDR2 YSLEER. The CDR3 bases are TGCGCCAGCAGCCAAGATTCCTATCTCGAAGCTTTCTTT. Protein sequence: CASSQDSYLEAFF.

In its sample, this clonotype was seen many times. V is TRBV14 and J is TRBJ2-6, with 8 bases aligning to TRBD1. The CDR3 is made up of 17 amino acids. Trimming removed 4 bases from V and 4 bases from J; junction bases left unmatched: 9. CDR1 and CDR2 from the germline V gene are SGHDN and FVKESK. The CDR3 sequence: CASSPRDRPIGANVLTF. Here the CDR3 DNA reads TGTGCCAGCAGCCCACGGGACAGGCCCATCGGGGCCAACGTCCTGACTTTC.

This clonotype was detected many times. The CDR3 sequence is CASRPASGANVLTF. CDR3 bases: TGTGCCAGCAGACCGGCCTCTGGGGCCAACGTCCTGACTTTC. The chain carries TRBV28 and TRBJ2-6; D gene ambiguous. The CDR3 contains 14 residues. The germline gives CDR1 MDHEN, CDR2 SYDVKM. V was clipped by 6 bases and J by 0 bases, with 6 bases between them. Filled out from reference TRBV28 and TRBJ2-6, the complete variable domain reads DVKVTQSSRYLVKRTGEKVFLECVQDMDHENMFWYRQDPGLGLRLIYFSYDVKMKEKGDIPEGYSVSREKKERFSLILESASTNQTSMYLCASRPASGANVLTFGAGSRLTVL.

This clonotype has more than one count but fewer than ten. The rearrangement joins TRBV6-1 to TRBJ2-7; 7 bases are a match to TRBD1. Germline CDR1 reads MNHNS; CDR2 reads SASEGT. The V segment lost 6 bases and the J segment 1 base; nucleotides outside the gene matches: 6. The CDR3 is 14 residues long. The CDR3 protein is CASRDRFPSYEQYV. The CDR3 DNA reads TGTGCCAGCAGGGACAGGTTTCCTTCCTACGAGCAGTACGTC.

This clonotype was picked up many times. V gene TRBV30 combines with J gene TRBJ1-1, with 9 positions matching TRBD1. V lost 7 bases and J lost 6; bases outside the gene matches: 3. This CDR3 is built from 11 residues. CDR1 and CDR2 (germline): GTSNPN, SVGIG (reference sequence). The CDR3 reads CASNRGPEAFF. Written as DNA, the CDR3 is TGTGCCTCCAACAGGGGGCCTGAAGCTTTCTTT.

The rearrangement uses TRBV25-1 and TRBJ1-1; D is ambiguous. Germline V gives CDR1 MGHDK, CDR2 SYGVNS. The CDR3 spans 15 residues. The V end lost 2 bases, the J end lost 1 base, and 11 bases lay between the germline ends. This CDR3 is CASSEPAFPNTEAFF. The CDR3 DNA follows: TGTGCCAGCAGTGAACCAGCCTTCCCGAACACTGAAGCTTTCTTT.

This clonotype showed up just a few times. V and J are TRBV18 and TRBJ2-3; 9 bases are a match to TRBD1. Germline loops: CDR1 KGHSH, CDR2 LQKENI. This CDR3 is built from 14 residues. Trimming at V came to 3 bases and at J to 4 bases, leaving 2 bases not matched to a gene. The DNA of the CDR3 is TGTGCCAGCTCACCTACAGGGGGCCCAGATACGCAGTATTTT. Protein: CASSPTGGPDTQYF.

This clonotype was seen repeatedly, ten times or more. The CDR3, as DNA: TGTGCCAGCAGTATACTGACGGGTGAAAAACTGTTTTTT. This translates into CASSILTGEKLFF. This rearrangement joins TRBV28 to TRBJ1-4, with no clear D. Germline values: CDR1 MDHEN, CDR2 SYDVKM. The CDR3 spans 13 residues. With 5 bases removed from V and 7 bases from J, the gap between germline ends came to 11 bases.

This clonotype has just a few counts. The rearrangement joins TRBV19 to TRBJ2-3, with 7 positions matching TRBD1. The CDR3 length is 11 residues. Trimming took 9 bases from V and 7 from J; bases not matched to a gene: 4. Germline loops: CDR1 LNHDA, CDR2 SQIVND (reference sequence). DNA of the CDR3: TGTGCCAGCGGACAGGAAAATACGCAGTATTTT. This encodes CASGQENTQYF.

This chain uses TRBV9 with TRBJ2-5; D not resolved. Germline CDR1 is SGDLS and CDR2 is YYNGEE. The CDR3 is 14 amino acids. The V end lost 0 bases, the J end lost 4 bases, and 10 bases lay between the germline ends. In DNA, the CDR3 is TGTGCCAGCAGCGTAGGCTGGTGGGGAGAGACCCAGTACTTC. Its translation: CASSVGWWGETQYF.

This clonotype was counted at least ten times. The V call is TRBV5-1, the J call TRBJ2-1; 8 bases line up with TRBD2. The CDR3 contains 16 residues. The V gene's germline CDR1 is SGHRS and CDR2 YFSETQ. V lost 5 bases and J lost 6; bases outside the gene matches: 13. CDR3 DNA sequence: TGCGCCAGCAGGGAGGGTTTAGCGGGACGGGGCAATGAGCAGTTCTTC. Amino acid sequence: CASREGLAGRGNEQFF.

This clonotype was detected many times. This chain uses TRBV19 with TRBJ2-3, with 9 nucleotides matching TRBD1. V lost 7 bases to trimming and J lost 5 bases; unmatched junction nucleotides: 13. CDR1 LNHDA and CDR2 SQIVND come from the germline V gene (reference sequence). The CDR3 totals 16 residues. DNA for the CDR3: TGTGCCAGTACCCCTGTCGGGACAGGGTATCAAGATACGCAGTATTTT. It is translated as CASTPVGTGYQDTQYF.

The rearrangement uses TRBV12-3 or TRBV12-4 and TRBJ2-5, with 7 bases lining up with TRBD2. The V and J ends lost 6 bases and 5 bases, in that order; junction bases with no gene match: 12. This CDR3 has 15 amino acids. The CDR3, as DNA: TGTGCCAGCAGCCCCCACGGCGGGAGCAGGGAGACCCAGTACTTC. Encoded protein: CASSPHGGSRETQYF.

This clonotype came up many times. Written as DNA, the CDR3 is TGCAGCGCTACACCAACGGCTCTCCCTGGAAACACCATATATTTT. It encodes CSATPTALPGNTIYF. The chain couples TRBV29-1 to TRBJ1-3; D ambiguous. V gave up 7 bases and J gave up 2 bases, with 18 bases separating them. From germline, CDR1 is SQVTM and CDR2 ANQGSEA. The CDR3 consists of 15 residues.

This clonotype was seen more than once but under ten times. The rearrangement uses TRBV29-1 and TRBJ2-2; tentative D call: TRBD1 (5 bases). Germline lookup yields CDR1 SQVTM and CDR2 ANQGSEA. This CDR3 is 13 amino acids long. V gave up 3 bases and J gave up 9 bases, with 14 bases separating them. The CDR3 nucleotides are TGCAGCGTTGAGGGGCCTAGTACCCGGGAGCTGTTTTTT. Encoded protein: CSVEGPSTRELFF.

To note about this clonotype: Likely a read error: the CDR3 ends without its conserved phenylalanine or tryptophan. CDR3 bases: TGTGCCACGGGAACACGCACAGATACGCAGTATATT. Encoded protein: CATGTRTDTQYI. V usage is TRBV10-3 and J usage is TRBJ2-3; D might be TRBD2 (5 bases). CDR1 and CDR2 (germline): ENHRY, SYGVKD. With 10 bases removed from V and 1 base from J, the gap between germline ends came to 9 bases. The CDR3 runs to 12 residues.